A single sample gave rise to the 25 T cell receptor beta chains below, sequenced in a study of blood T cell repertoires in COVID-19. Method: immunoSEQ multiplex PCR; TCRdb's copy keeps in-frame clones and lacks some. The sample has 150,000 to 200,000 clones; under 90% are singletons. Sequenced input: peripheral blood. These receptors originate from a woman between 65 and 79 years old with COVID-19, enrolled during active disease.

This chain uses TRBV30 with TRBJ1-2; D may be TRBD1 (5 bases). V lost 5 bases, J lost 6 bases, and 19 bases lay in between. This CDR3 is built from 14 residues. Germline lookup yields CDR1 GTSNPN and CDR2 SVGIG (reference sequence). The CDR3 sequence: CAWAPRGVRHGYTF. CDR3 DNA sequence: TGTGCCTGGGCGCCTCGGGGGGTACGACATGGCTACACCTTC.

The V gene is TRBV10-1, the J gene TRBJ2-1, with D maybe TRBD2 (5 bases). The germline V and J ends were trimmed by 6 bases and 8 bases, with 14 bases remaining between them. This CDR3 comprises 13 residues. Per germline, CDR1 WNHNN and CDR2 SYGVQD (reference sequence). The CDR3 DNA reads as TGCGCCAGCAGCTCCCACGGCGGGTATGAGCAGTTCTTC. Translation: CASSSHGGYEQFF.

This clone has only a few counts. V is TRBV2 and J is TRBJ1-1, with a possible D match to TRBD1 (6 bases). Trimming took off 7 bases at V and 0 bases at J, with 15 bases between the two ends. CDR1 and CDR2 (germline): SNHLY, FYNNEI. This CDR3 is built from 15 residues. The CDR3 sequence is CASTTDRLMNTEAFF. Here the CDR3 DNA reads TGTGCCAGCACTACCGACAGGCTCATGAACACTGAAGCTTTCTTT.

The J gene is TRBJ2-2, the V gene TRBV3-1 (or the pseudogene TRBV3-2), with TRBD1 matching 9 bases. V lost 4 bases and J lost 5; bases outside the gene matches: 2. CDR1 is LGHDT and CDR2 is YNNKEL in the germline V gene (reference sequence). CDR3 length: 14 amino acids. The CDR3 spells CASSRQGGTGELFF. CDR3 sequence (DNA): TGTGCCAGCAGCCGACAGGGGGGAACCGGGGAGCTGTTTTTT.

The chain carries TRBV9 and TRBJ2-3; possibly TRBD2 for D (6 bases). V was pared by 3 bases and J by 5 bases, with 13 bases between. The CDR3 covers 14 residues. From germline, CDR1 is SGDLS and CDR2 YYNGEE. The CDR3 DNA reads TGTGCCAGCAGCGGGACCCCCGGGGGAGATACGCAGTATTTT. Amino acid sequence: CASSGTPGGDTQYF.

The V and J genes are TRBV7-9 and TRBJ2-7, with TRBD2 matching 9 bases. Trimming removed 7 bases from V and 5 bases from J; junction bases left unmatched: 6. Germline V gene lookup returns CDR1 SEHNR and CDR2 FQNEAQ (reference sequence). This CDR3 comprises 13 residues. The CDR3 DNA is TGTGCCAGCACCGTAGCGGGAGAGCACGAGCAGTACTTC. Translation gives CASTVAGEHEQYF.

CDR3 in DNA: TGCGCCAGCAGCTTGGGCGGGGTCTCCTACAATGAGCAGTTCTTC. Translated: CASSLGGVSYNEQFF. V and J are TRBV5-1 and TRBJ2-1; possibly TRBD2 for D (6 bases). CDR1 and CDR2 (germline): SGHRS, YFSETQ. V shed 0 bases and J shed 0 bases, with 7 bases lying between them. CDR3 length: 15 residues.

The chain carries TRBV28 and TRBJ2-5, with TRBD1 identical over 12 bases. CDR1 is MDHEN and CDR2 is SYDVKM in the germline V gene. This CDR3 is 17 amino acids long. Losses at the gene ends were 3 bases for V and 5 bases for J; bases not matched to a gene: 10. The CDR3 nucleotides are TGTGCCAGCAGTTTTATACCGGGACAGGGGGCTCGGGAGACCCAGTACTTC. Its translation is CASSFIPGQGARETQYF.

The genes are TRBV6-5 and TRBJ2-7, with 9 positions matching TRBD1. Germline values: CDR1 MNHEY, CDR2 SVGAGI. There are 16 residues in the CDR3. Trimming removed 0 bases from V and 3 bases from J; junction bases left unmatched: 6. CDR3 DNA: TGTGCCAGCAGTTACTCTGGGACAGGGCCCTTCTACGAGCAGTACGTC. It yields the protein CASSYSGTGPFYEQYV.

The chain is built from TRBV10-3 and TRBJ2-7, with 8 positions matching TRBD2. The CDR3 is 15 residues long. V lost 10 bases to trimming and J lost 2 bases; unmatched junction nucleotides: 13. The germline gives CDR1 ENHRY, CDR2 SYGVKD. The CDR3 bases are TGTGCCAGGTATAGCGGGACCGAGGTCGCCTACGAGCAGTACTTC. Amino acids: CARYSGTEVAYEQYF.

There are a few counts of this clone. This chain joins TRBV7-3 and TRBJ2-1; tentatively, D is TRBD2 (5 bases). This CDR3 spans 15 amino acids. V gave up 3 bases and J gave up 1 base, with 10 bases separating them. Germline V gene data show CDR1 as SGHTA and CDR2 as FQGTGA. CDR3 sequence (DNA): TGTGCCAGCAGCTTGAGGGCGGATTCCTACAATGAGCAGTTCTTC. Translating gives CASSLRADSYNEQFF. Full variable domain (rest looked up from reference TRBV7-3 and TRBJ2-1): GAGVSQTPSNKVTEKGKYVELRCDPISGHTALYWYRQSLGQGPEFLIYFQGTGAADDSGLPNDRFFAVRPEGSVSTLKIQRTERGDSAVYLCASSLRADSYNEQFFGPGTRLTVL.

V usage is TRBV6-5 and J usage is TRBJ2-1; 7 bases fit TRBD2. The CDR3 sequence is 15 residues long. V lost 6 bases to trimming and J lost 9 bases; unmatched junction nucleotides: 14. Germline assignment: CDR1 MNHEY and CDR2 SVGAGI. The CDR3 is CASSLSGLRGGEQFF. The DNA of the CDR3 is TGTGCCAGCAGCCTTAGCGGGTTAAGGGGTGGTGAGCAGTTCTTC.

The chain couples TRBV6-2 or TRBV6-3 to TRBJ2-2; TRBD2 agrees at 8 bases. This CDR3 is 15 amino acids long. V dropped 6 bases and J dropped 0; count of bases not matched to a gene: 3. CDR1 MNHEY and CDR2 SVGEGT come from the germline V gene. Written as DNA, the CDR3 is TGTGCCAGCAGCGGACTAGCCACGAACACCGGGGAGCTGTTTTTT. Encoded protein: CASSGLATNTGELFF.

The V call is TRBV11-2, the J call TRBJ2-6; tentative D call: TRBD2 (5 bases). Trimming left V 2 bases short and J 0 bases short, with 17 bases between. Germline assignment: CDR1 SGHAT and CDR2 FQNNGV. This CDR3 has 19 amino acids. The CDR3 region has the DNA TGTGCCAGCAGCTTACGTGGCGAGGGTGGGATCTCTGGGGCCAACGTCCTGACTTTC. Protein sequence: CASSLRGEGGISGANVLTF.

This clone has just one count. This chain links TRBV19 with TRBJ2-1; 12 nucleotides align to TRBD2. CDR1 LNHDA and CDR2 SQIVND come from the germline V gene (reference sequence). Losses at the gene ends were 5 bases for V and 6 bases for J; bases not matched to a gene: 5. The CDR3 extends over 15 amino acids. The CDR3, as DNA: TGTGCCAGTAGTTCCCGACTAGCGGGGGCCAATGAGCAGTTCTTC. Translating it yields CASSSRLAGANEQFF.

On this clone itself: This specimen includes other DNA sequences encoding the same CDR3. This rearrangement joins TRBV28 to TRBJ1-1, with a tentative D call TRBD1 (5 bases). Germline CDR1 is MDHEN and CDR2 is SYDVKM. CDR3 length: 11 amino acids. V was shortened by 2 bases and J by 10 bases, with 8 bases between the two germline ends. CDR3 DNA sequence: TGTGCCAGCAGTTTAGGAAGGGGAGCTTTCTTT. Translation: CASSLGRGAFF.

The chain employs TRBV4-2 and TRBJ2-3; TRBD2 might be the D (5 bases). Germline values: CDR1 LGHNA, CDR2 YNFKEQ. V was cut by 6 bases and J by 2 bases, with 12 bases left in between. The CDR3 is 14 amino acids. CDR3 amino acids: CASSGSATTDTQYF. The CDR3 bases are TGTGCCAGCAGTGGGAGCGCCACCACAGATACGCAGTATTTT.

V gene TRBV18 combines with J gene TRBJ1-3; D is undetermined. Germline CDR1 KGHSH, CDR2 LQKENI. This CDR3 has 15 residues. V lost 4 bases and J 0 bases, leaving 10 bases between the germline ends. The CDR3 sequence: CASSLEASSGNTIYF. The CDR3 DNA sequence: TGTGCCAGCTCACTTGAGGCCAGCTCTGGAAACACCATATATTTT.

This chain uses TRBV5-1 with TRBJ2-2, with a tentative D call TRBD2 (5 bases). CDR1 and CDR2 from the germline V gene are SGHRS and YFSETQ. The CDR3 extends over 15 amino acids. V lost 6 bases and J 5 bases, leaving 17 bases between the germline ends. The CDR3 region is CASTWMRRETGELFF. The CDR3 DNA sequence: TGCGCCAGCACCTGGATGAGACGGGAAACCGGGGAGCTGTTTTTT.

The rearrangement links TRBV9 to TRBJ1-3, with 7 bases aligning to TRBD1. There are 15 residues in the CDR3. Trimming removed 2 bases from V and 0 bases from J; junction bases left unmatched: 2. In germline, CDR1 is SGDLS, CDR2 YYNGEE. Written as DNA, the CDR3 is TGTGCCAGCAGCGTCAGGACAGGCTCTGGAAACACCATATATTTT. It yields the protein CASSVRTGSGNTIYF.

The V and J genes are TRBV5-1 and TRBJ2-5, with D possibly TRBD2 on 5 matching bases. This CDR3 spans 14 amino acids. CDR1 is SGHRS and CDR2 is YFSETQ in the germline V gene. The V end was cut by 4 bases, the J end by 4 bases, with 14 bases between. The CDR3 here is CASSGGLALETQYF. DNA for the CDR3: TGCGCCAGCAGCGGCGGACTGGCTCTAGAGACCCAGTACTTC.

In nucleotides, the CDR3 is TGTGCCAGCAGCGACCGGGACAGGGGTCCCGAGCAGTACGTC. Protein sequence: CASSDRDRGPEQYV. This chain joins TRBV5-6 and TRBJ2-7, with TRBD1 matching over 10 bases. The V segment lost 4 bases and the J segment 6 bases; nucleotides outside the gene matches: 7. CDR3 length: 14 residues. Germline V gives CDR1 SGHDT, CDR2 YYEEEE.

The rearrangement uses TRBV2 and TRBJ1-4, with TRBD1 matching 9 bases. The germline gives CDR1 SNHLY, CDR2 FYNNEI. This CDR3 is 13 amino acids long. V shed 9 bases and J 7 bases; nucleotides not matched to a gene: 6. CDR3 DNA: TGTGCCAGGCAGGGACAGGGAAGTGAAAAACTGTTTTTT. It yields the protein CARQGQGSEKLFF.

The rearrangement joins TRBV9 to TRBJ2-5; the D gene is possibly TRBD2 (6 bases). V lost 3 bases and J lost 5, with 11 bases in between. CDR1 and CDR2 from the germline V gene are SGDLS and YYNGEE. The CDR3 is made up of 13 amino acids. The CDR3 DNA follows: TGTGCCAGCAGCGGCCCTGGGGGGGAGACCCAGTACTTC. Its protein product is CASSGPGGETQYF.

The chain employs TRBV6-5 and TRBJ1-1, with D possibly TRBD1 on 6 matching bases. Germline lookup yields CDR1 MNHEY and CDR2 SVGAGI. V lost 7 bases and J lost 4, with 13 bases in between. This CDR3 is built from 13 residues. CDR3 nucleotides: TGTGCCAGCAAGGACAGCCTCGGCACTGAAGCTTTCTTT. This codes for CASKDSLGTEAFF.